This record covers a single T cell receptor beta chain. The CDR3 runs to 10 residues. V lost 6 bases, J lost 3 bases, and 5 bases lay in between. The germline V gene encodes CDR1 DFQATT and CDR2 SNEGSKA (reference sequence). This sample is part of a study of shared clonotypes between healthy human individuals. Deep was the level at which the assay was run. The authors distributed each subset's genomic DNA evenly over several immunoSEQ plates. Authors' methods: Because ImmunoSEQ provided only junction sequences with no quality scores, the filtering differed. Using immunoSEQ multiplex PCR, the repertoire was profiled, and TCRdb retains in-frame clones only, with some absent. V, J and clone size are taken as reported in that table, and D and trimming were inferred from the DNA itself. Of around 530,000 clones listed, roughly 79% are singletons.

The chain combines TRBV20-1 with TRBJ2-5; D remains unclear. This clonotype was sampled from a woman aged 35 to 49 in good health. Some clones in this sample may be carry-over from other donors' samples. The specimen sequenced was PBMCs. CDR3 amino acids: CSARKETQYF. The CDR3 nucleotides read TGCAGTGCCCGAAAAGAGACCCAGTACTTC.